This T cell receptor (beta chain) derives from a study of blood T cell repertoires in COVID-19. Study at large: Acute and convalescent COVID-19 samples came from the United States, Italy and Spain. In each case, the material was cDNA or gDNA derived from T cells, B-cell-depleted T cells, or PBMCs.

From germline, CDR1 is SEHNR and CDR2 FQNEAQ (reference sequence). After removal of 7 bases from V and 5 bases from J, the junction contained 7 bases not matched to a gene. This CDR3 has 15 residues. Using immunoSEQ multiplex PCR, the repertoire was profiled, and TCRdb retains in-frame clones only, with some absent. The sample carries more than 200,000 clones, roughly 86% recorded once. The participants were between about 18 and 90 years old and came from under 25 US areas. Symptom resolution, clearance, or two negative PCRs marked the recovered donors of Cohort 3. Sequencing input: PBMCs or T cells enriched from blood (not recorded which). The V call is TRBV7-9, the J call TRBJ2-5; 13 bases align to TRBD2. The TCR sequence derives from a woman aged 45-59 years who had recovered from COVID-19. CDR3 amino acids: CASKLAGGPQETQYF. DNA for the CDR3: TGTGCCAGCAAACTAGCGGGAGGGCCGCAGGAGACCCAGTACTTC.